The 20 T cell receptor beta chains below come from one sample, sequenced in a study of shared clonotypes between healthy human individuals. TCRdb keeps only in-frame clones here, not all; method: immunoSEQ multiplex PCR. The sample holds 750,000 to 1,000,000 clones, about 91% seen once. Naive CD8 cells comprised CD45RO-negative, CCR7-positively selected cells, excluding terminally differentiated effector memory CD45RA+ cells. Sequenced material: naive CD8+ T cells sorted from blood. All receptors come from a man between 25 and 39 years old in good health.

This chain links TRBV19 with TRBJ2-2; TRBD1 might be the D (6 bases). CDR1 and CDR2 (germline): LNHDA, SQIVND (reference sequence). Between the trimmed V and J ends, which lost 6 bases and 1 base, there was a span of 9 bases. The CDR3 has 14 residues. The CDR3 loop reads CASRDSLNTGELFF. Written as DNA, the CDR3 is TGTGCCAGTAGGGACAGTTTGAACACCGGGGAGCTGTTTTTT.

The chain carries TRBV19 and TRBJ2-7; TRBD2 agrees at 7 bases. Germline V CDR1 and CDR2: LNHDA, SQIVND (reference sequence). J gave up 5 bases and V 1 base, and 8 bases lay outside the gene matches. This CDR3 spans 15 amino acids. Written as DNA, the CDR3 is TGTGCCAGTAGTATAGCCACGACTAGCAGCCACGAGCAGTACTTC. This codes for CASSIATTSSHEQYF.

This clone showed up just a few times. The chain has TRBV5-1 and TRBJ2-1; no firm D call. This CDR3 has 14 residues. V was trimmed by 5 bases and J by 5 bases, leaving 14 bases between them. Germline V gene lookup returns CDR1 SGHRS and CDR2 YFSETQ. CDR3: CASSSGLGDNEQFF. The CDR3 nucleotides read TGCGCCAGCAGTTCCGGGCTAGGCGACAATGAGCAGTTCTTC.

V gene TRBV5-4 combines with J gene TRBJ2-7; 10 bases are shared with TRBD2. After removal of 4 bases from V and 0 bases from J, the junction contained 4 bases not matched to a gene. Germline CDR1 reads SGHNT; CDR2 reads YYREEE (reference sequence). This CDR3 is 15 amino acids long. The CDR3 DNA sequence: TGTGCCAGCAGCCCGGGACTAGCGCCCTCCTACGAGCAGTACTTC. Amino acids: CASSPGLAPSYEQYF.

The J gene is TRBJ2-7, the V gene TRBV9, with unresolved D. The CDR3 is 13 amino acids. The V end lost 2 bases, the J end lost 2 bases, and 8 bases lay between the germline ends. Germline V gives CDR1 SGDLS, CDR2 YYNGEE. CDR3 loop: CASSVTFTYEQYF. CDR3 bases: TGTGCCAGCAGCGTGACATTTACCTACGAGCAGTACTTC.

The table lists this clone with a count of one. The V gene is TRBV6-6, the J gene TRBJ2-1; D is possibly TRBD1 or TRBD2 (5 bases each). Trimming removed 0 bases from V and 6 bases from J, with 15 bases in between. CDR1 and CDR2 from the germline V gene are MNHNY and SVGAGI (reference sequence). The CDR3 covers 16 residues. CDR3 protein: CASSYSREWVGNEQFF. The DNA for the CDR3 is TGTGCCAGCAGTTACTCCAGGGAGTGGGTGGGCAATGAGCAGTTCTTC.

The chain uses TRBV13 and TRBJ2-7; D is possibly TRBD1 or TRBD2 (5 bases each). With 3 bases removed from V and 5 bases from J, the gap between germline ends came to 8 bases. Germline values: CDR1 PRHDT, CDR2 FYEKMQ (reference sequence). This CDR3 contains 12 residues. The chain's CDR3 is CASSLGPNEQYF. DNA of the CDR3: TGTGCCAGCAGCTTGGGACCTAACGAGCAGTACTTC.

The gene calls are TRBV11-2 and TRBJ1-1; no definite D call. V lost 5 bases, J lost 2 bases, and 6 bases lay in between. The CDR3 length is 12 residues. Per germline, CDR1 SGHAT and CDR2 FQNNGV. In nucleotides, the CDR3 is TGTGCCAGCAGCGCGGGTAACACTGAAGCTTTCTTT. Its translation is CASSAGNTEAFF.

On this clone: The same CDR3 is also encoded by other DNA sequences in this sample. The chain carries TRBV4-1 and TRBJ2-7; no firm D call. Germline V lookup: CDR1 MGHRA, CDR2 YSYEKL. The CDR3 is 12 residues long. V shed 0 bases and J shed 4 bases, with 4 bases lying between them. The CDR3: CASSQDGYEQYF. CDR3 in DNA: TGCGCCAGCAGCCAAGACGGGTACGAGCAGTACTTC.

J is TRBJ2-7 and V is TRBV6-1; 7 positions agree with TRBD1. CDR1 is MNHNS and CDR2 is SASEGT in the germline V gene. CDR3 length: 14 amino acids. V trimming: 3 bases; J trimming: 3 bases; junction bases outside the gene matches: 5. As DNA, the CDR3 is TGTGCCAGCAGTGAGACGACAGGGTACTACGAGCAGTACTTC. Residues: CASSETTGYYEQYF.

The rearrangement uses TRBV5-1 and TRBJ2-5; 11 bases align to TRBD2. V shed 0 bases and J 0 bases; nucleotides not matched to a gene: 4. The CDR3 covers 17 residues. Germline values: CDR1 SGHRS, CDR2 YFSETQ. This chain's CDR3 is CASSLVGLAAYQETQYF. The CDR3, as DNA: TGCGCCAGCAGCTTGGTGGGACTAGCGGCGTACCAAGAGACCCAGTACTTC.

J is TRBJ2-7 and V is TRBV5-8, with 9 nucleotides matching TRBD1. The V and J ends lost 0 bases and 3 bases, in that order; junction bases with no gene match: 4. Per the germline V gene, CDR1 is SGHTS and CDR2 is YDEGEE. The CDR3 length is 15 residues. CDR3 DNA: TGTGCCAGCAGCTTGGGGGACAGGGACCTCTACGAGCAGTACTTC. Its translation: CASSLGDRDLYEQYF.

V gene TRBV4-1 combines with J gene TRBJ1-2; D possibly corresponds to TRBD1 (5 bases). This CDR3 has 14 amino acids. CDR1 is MGHRA, CDR2 YSYEKL, per germline. Trimming removed 1 base at V and 5 bases at J, with 11 bases between. The CDR3 loop is CASSQGGTIYGYTF. In DNA form, the CDR3 reads TGCGCCAGCAGCCAAGGCGGGACGATATATGGCTACACCTTC.

CDR3 protein: CASSEGDSNEKLFF. CDR3 DNA: TGTGCCAGCAGCGAGGGGGACAGCAATGAAAAACTGTTTTTT. The V and J genes are TRBV9 and TRBJ1-4; the match to TRBD1 covers 7 bases. V trimming: 3 bases; J trimming: 5 bases; junction bases outside the gene matches: 4. This CDR3 is 14 amino acids long. The germline V gene has CDR1 SGDLS and CDR2 YYNGEE.

The chain uses TRBV6-5 and TRBJ2-1; D not certain. The ends were cut back, 10 bases at V and 0 bases at J, with 7 bases in the middle. This CDR3 is built from 12 residues. From germline, CDR1 is MNHEY and CDR2 SVGAGI. CDR3 in DNA: TGTGCCATCATGAGCTCCTACAATGAGCAGTTCTTC. This codes for CAIMSSYNEQFF.

The V gene is TRBV4-1, the J gene TRBJ2-1; D ambiguous. Trimming removed 2 bases from V and 2 bases from J, with 13 bases in between. CDR1 is MGHRA and CDR2 is YSYEKL in the germline V gene. The CDR3 is made up of 16 amino acids. The CDR3 reads CASSQSPQNPYNEQFF. The CDR3 DNA follows: TGCGCCAGCAGCCAATCGCCCCAAAACCCCTACAATGAGCAGTTCTTC.

The V call is TRBV6-1, the J call TRBJ2-7, with TRBD2 identical over 10 bases. Germline CDR1 and CDR2: MNHNS and SASEGT. The CDR3 runs 15 residues. V was clipped by 6 bases and J by 0 bases; unmatched bases: 5. CDR3 coding DNA: TGTGCCAGCAGCAAGACTAGCGGGTTCTCCTACGAGCAGTACTTC. It specifies CASSKTSGFSYEQYF.

The chain employs TRBV28 and TRBJ2-6; 8 positions agree with TRBD2. This CDR3 has 19 residues. Germline CDR1 MDHEN, CDR2 SYDVKM. J gave up 0 bases and V 5 bases, and 12 bases lay outside the gene matches. CDR3 nucleotide sequence: TGTGCCAGCAGTCCCTCTCGAATAGCGGGAATCTCTGGGGCCAACGTCCTGACTTTC. This encodes CASSPSRIAGISGANVLTF. Full variable domain (rest looked up from reference TRBV28 and TRBJ2-6): DVKVTQSSRYLVKRTGEKVFLECVQDMDHENMFWYRQDPGLGLRLIYFSYDVKMKEKGDIPEGYSVSREKKERFSLILESASTNQTSMYLCASSPSRIAGISGANVLTFGAGSRLTVL.

The rearrangement joins TRBV7-8 to TRBJ1-2; no reliable D call. CDR1 is SGHVS, CDR2 FQNEAQ, per germline. This CDR3 spans 11 amino acids. Trimming took off 3 bases at V and 7 bases at J, with 6 bases between the two ends. CDR3 amino acids: CASSFDIGYTF. As DNA, the CDR3 is TGTGCCAGCAGCTTCGATATTGGCTACACCTTC.

The V and J genes are TRBV19 and TRBJ2-1; unclear D gene. CDR1 is LNHDA, CDR2 SQIVND, per germline (reference sequence). The V and J ends lost 3 bases and 10 bases respectively, with 10 bases between them. CDR3 length: 12 residues. The CDR3: CASSIYRMEQFF. DNA of the CDR3: TGTGCCAGTAGTATCTACCGTATGGAGCAGTTCTTC.